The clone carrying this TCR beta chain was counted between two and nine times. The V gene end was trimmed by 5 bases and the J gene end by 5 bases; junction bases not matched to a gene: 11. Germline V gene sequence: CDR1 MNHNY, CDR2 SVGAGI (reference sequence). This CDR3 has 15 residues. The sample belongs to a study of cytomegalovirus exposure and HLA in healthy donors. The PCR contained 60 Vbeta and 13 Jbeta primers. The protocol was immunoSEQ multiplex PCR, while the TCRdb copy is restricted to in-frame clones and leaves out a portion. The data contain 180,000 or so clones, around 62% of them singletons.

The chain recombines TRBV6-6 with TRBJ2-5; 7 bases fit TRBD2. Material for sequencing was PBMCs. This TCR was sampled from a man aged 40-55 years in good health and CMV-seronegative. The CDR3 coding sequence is TGTGCCAGCAGTGACCAATACGGGAGGTCGGAGACCCAGTACTTC. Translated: CASSDQYGRSETQYF.